This T cell receptor (beta chain) derives from a study of T cells after posttransplantation cyclophosphamide. V was shortened by 3 bases and J by 0 bases, with 11 bases between the two germline ends. The length of the CDR3 is 15 residues. Germline V gene data show CDR1 as MNHNY and CDR2 as SVGAGI (reference sequence). Produced via immunoSEQ multiplex PCR; TCRdb's table is partial and in-frame only. The sample lists roughly 70,000 clones, around 93% occurring once. This receptor was obtained from a woman in her thirties in good health and a related stem cell transplant donor. The chain employs TRBV6-6 and TRBJ1-1; D may be TRBD1 (5 bases). Sequenced material: PBMCs. The CDR3 spells CASSYGGGVNTEAFF. Written as DNA, the CDR3 is TGTGCCAGCAGTTATGGGGGGGGAGTGAACACTGAAGCTTTCTTT.